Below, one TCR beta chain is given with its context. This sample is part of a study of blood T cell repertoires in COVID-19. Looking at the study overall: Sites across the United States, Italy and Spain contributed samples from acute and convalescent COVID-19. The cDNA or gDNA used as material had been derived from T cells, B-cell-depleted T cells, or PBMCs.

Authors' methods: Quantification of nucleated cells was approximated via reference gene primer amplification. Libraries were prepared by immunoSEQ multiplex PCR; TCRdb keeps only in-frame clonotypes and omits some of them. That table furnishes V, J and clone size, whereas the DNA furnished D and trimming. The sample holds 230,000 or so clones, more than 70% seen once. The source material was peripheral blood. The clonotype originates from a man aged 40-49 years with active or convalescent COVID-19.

The CDR3 spells CASSPTHLAATDTQYF. DNA of the CDR3: TGTGCCAGCAGCCCCACACATCTAGCGGCCACAGATACGCAGTATTTT. This sequence joins TRBV7-9 and TRBJ2-3, with TRBD2 matching over 7 bases. Germline trimming cut 5 bases from V and 2 bases from J; bases unmatched to any gene: 10. CDR1 SEHNR and CDR2 FQNEAQ come from the germline V gene (reference sequence). This CDR3 has 16 amino acids.